These 19 T cell receptor beta chains share one sample of origin, sequenced in a study of blood T cell repertoires in COVID-19 (TCRdb year 2020). The receptor library was made with the immunoSEQ multiplex PCR assay. TCRdb mirrors the immuneACCESS table, restricted to in-frame sequences. Some clones are absent from its copies; in checked studies, under half trace to an unresolved V gene, and the reason for the others is unknown. The sample table holds just under 150,000 clones, of which more than 70% were seen once. Of the sample, 1.5% to 2% falls within the top ten clones. Material for sequencing was peripheral blood. Receptor source: a human donor in a cohort sampled during active COVID-19.

V gene TRBV5-1 combines with J gene TRBJ1-2, with 8 bases lining up with TRBD1. The CDR3 sequence is 13 residues long. Germline CDR1 is SGHRS and CDR2 is YFSETQ. V shed 4 bases, J shed 8 bases, and the junction held 7 bases outside the gene matches. The DNA for the CDR3 is TGCGCCAGCAGCAAGGACAGGGACCGCGGCTACACCTTC. This codes for CASSKDRDRGYTF. Together with reference TRBV5-1 and TRBJ1-2, the CDR3 gives the full variable domain: KAGVTQTPRYLIKTRGQQVTLSCSPISGHRSVSWYQQTPGQGLQFLFEYFSETQRNKGNFPGRFSGRQFSNSRSEMNVSTLELGDSALYLCASSKDRDRGYTFGSGTRLTVV.

This chain uses TRBV6-5 with TRBJ1-1; no reliable D call. Trimming took 0 bases from V and 7 from J, leaving 9 bases between them. The CDR3 is 13 residues long. Germline CDR1 is MNHEY and CDR2 is SVGAGI. DNA of the CDR3: TGTGCCAGCAGTTACTCGCCGGCAGGTGAAGCTTTCTTT. It yields the protein CASSYSPAGEAFF.

The chain carries TRBV5-6 and TRBJ1-3; 11 bases line up with TRBD1. J lost 3 bases, V lost 0 bases, and 2 bases had no gene match. The CDR3 covers 16 residues. The germline V gene has CDR1 SGHDT and CDR2 YYEEEE. CDR3: CASSLGTGGGGNTIYF. The CDR3 nucleotides read TGTGCCAGCAGCTTGGGGACAGGGGGCGGTGGAAACACCATATATTTT.

The CDR3 sequence: CASSQRGGVETQYF. CDR3 sequence (DNA): TGTGCCAGCAGCCAGAGGGGGGGCGTCGAGACCCAGTACTTC. The chain recombines TRBV3-1 (or the pseudogene TRBV3-2) with TRBJ2-5; tentative D call: TRBD2 (7 bases). CDR1 LGHDT and CDR2 YNNKEL come from the germline V gene (reference sequence). Between the trimmed V and J ends, which lost 3 bases and 5 bases, there was a span of 13 bases. This CDR3 has 14 residues.

This clone was seen only once. The rearrangement joins TRBV5-1 to TRBJ2-1, with TRBD1 matching 12 bases. The CDR3 consists of 14 residues. Germline assignment: CDR1 SGHRS and CDR2 YFSETQ. The trim removed 4 bases at V and 9 bases at J, leaving 5 bases unmatched. CDR3 DNA sequence: TGCGCCAGCAGCGAGGGACAGGGGGCAGGTGAGCAGTTCTTC. Protein sequence: CASSEGQGAGEQFF.

This chain connects TRBV5-1 to TRBJ2-1, with 10 bases identical to TRBD1. Trimming cost V 1 base and J 8 bases; bases outside gene matches: 9. The CDR3 is 16 amino acids. CDR1 is SGHRS and CDR2 is YFSETQ in the germline V gene. CDR3 region: CASSLTPGQGTHEQFF. CDR3 bases: TGCGCCAGCAGCTTGACCCCGGGACAGGGGACACATGAGCAGTTCTTC.

This chain connects TRBV2 to TRBJ2-1; 7 nucleotides line up with TRBD1. Germline CDR1 reads SNHLY; CDR2 reads FYNNEI. This CDR3 region has 14 residues. V was pared by 6 bases and J by 7 bases, with 9 bases of the junction left unmatched. The CDR3 region is CASRWYRGYNEQFF. DNA of the CDR3: TGTGCCAGCAGGTGGTACAGGGGATATAATGAGCAGTTCTTC.

The chain links TRBV5-1 to TRBJ1-2; D may be TRBD1 (5 bases). Germline-derived CDR1 and CDR2 are SGHRS and YFSETQ. Between the trimmed V and J ends, which lost 7 bases and 6 bases, there was a span of 19 bases. The CDR3 loop spans 14 amino acids. CDR3 bases: TGCGCCAGCGGCCCCGGAGGGACCCTCAATGGCTACACCTTC. It is translated as CASGPGGTLNGYTF.

The chain combines TRBV9 with TRBJ2-3; the D is unclear. Germline lookup yields CDR1 SGDLS and CDR2 YYNGEE. There are 14 residues in the CDR3. The ends were cut back, 0 bases at V and 1 base at J, with 6 bases in the middle. CDR3 sequence reads: CASSVVSRTDTQYF. Here the CDR3 DNA reads TGTGCCAGCAGCGTAGTGAGCCGCACAGATACGCAGTATTTT. Based on the CDR3 plus reference TRBV9 and TRBJ2-3, the full variable domain is DSGVTQTPKHLITATGQRVTLRCSPRSGDLSVYWYQQSLDQGLQFLIQYYNGEERAKGNILERFSAQQFPDLHSELNLSSLELGDSALYFCASSVVSRTDTQYFGPGTRLTVL.

The rearrangement joins TRBV5-1 to TRBJ1-2; D remains unclear. The germline V gene has CDR1 SGHRS and CDR2 YFSETQ. V was trimmed by 6 bases and J by 6 bases, leaving 21 bases between them. CDR3 size: 15 residues. CDR3 nucleotide sequence: TGCGCCAGCATTCCTACCCCGGAGCATCATGATGGCTACACCTTC. Protein sequence: CASIPTPEHHDGYTF.

For this clone: An end of the junction differs from the germline gene, which may be a read error. The chain combines TRBV12-3 or TRBV12-4 with TRBJ1-2, with a weak D call TRBD1 (6 bases). This CDR3 has 11 residues. CDR3 nucleotides: TGTGCCAGCAGTTTAGGGGGGGGGCTGGCCTTC. It codes for CASSLGGGLAF.

This rearrangement joins TRBV6-5 to TRBJ2-5, with 7 bases matching TRBD2. The germline V gene has CDR1 MNHEY and CDR2 SVGAGI. Trimming at V came to 0 bases and at J to 5 bases, leaving 3 bases not matched to a gene. This CDR3 contains 14 residues. CDR3 bases: TGTGCCAGCAGTTACTCGCCAGCGGGGGAGACCCAGTACTTC. It encodes CASSYSPAGETQYF.

The rearrangement links TRBV5-1 to TRBJ2-7; the match to TRBD1 covers 10 bases. The CDR3 loop spans 14 amino acids. From germline, CDR1 is SGHRS and CDR2 YFSETQ. After removal of 4 bases from V and 5 bases from J, the junction contained 6 bases not matched to a gene. CDR3 loop: CASSIRDRGDEQYF. The CDR3 DNA reads as TGCGCCAGCAGCATCCGGGACAGGGGAGACGAGCAGTACTTC. Full variable domain (outside the CDR3, taken from reference TRBV5-1 and TRBJ2-7): KAGVTQTPRYLIKTRGQQVTLSCSPISGHRSVSWYQQTPGQGLQFLFEYFSETQRNKGNFPGRFSGRQFSNSRSEMNVSTLELGDSALYLCASSIRDRGDEQYFGPGTRLTVT.

This clone was seen a single time. The chain employs TRBV5-6 and TRBJ2-3; TRBD2 matches at 9 bases. The trim removed 6 bases at V and 5 bases at J, leaving 7 bases unmatched. This CDR3 contains 14 residues. Germline assignment: CDR1 SGHDT and CDR2 YYEEEE. The CDR3 sequence: CASIPGGGGDTQYF. The DNA of the CDR3 is TGTGCCAGCATCCCGGGCGGGGGGGGAGATACGCAGTATTTT.

The chain recombines TRBV5-1 with TRBJ2-2; possibly TRBD1 for D (5 bases). Germline assignment: CDR1 SGHRS and CDR2 YFSETQ. The CDR3 length is 15 residues. V was clipped by 6 bases and J by 4 bases, with 16 bases between them. The CDR3 DNA is TGCGCCAGCAACCAGGGTTTGGGCTCCACCGGGGAGCTGTTTTTT. It translates to CASNQGLGSTGELFF.

The V and J genes are TRBV24-1 and TRBJ2-3; unclear D gene. Germline assignment: CDR1 KGHDR and CDR2 SFDVKD. There are 12 residues in the CDR3. Trimming left V 0 bases short and J 6 bases short, with 3 bases between. This CDR3 reads CATSDLRDTQYF. The CDR3 coding sequence is TGTGCCACCAGTGATTTGCGGGATACGCAGTATTTT.

The chain has TRBV4-2 and TRBJ1-5; no clear D. The CDR3 covers 15 residues. Germline CDR1 is LGHNA and CDR2 is YNFKEQ. V lost 0 bases to trimming and J lost 6 bases, with 12 bases between them. CDR3 amino acids: CASSQDWRGGQPQHF. CDR3 nucleotide sequence: TGTGCCAGCAGCCAAGATTGGAGAGGAGGTCAGCCCCAGCATTTT.

A remark on this clone: Given a much more abundant clone one base away, this may be a read error. The rearrangement joins TRBV11-2 to TRBJ1-1; a possible D gene is TRBD1 (5 bases). Trimming cost V 3 bases and J 1 base, with 6 bases left between them. Germline V lookup: CDR1 SGHAT, CDR2 FQNNGV. The CDR3 has 13 amino acids. CDR3 amino acids: CASSFDRNTEAFF. In nucleotides, the CDR3 is TGTGCCAGCAGCTTTGACAGGAACACTGAAGCTTTCTTT.

The rearrangement uses TRBV11-2 and TRBJ2-5; D gene uncertain. This CDR3 is 13 amino acids long. Germline CDR1 and CDR2: SGHAT and FQNNGV. The germline V and J ends were trimmed by 5 bases and 1 base, with 8 bases remaining between them. The CDR3 protein is CASSHNGQETQYF. CDR3 in DNA: TGTGCCAGCAGCCACAATGGCCAAGAGACCCAGTACTTC.